This T cell receptor beta chain was observed in a study of OX40 agonist ivuxolimab in advanced cancers. The repertoire was sequenced with immunoSEQ multiplex PCR; TCRdb's copy has only in-frame clones and lacks some. Among 92,000 or so clones listed, more than 80% were seen once. CDR1 is SGHNT, CDR2 YYREEE, per germline (reference sequence). This CDR3 comprises 13 residues. V lost 1 base to trimming and J lost 2 bases, with 6 bases between them. The V gene is TRBV5-4, the J gene TRBJ2-5; D not certain. The material sequenced was CD4+ or CD8+ T cells sorted from blood, taken in a trial of the OX40 agonist ivuxolimab. The receptor was derived from an adult with an advanced solid tumor such as melanoma, head and neck, liver or kidney cancer. The CDR3 coding sequence is TGTGCCAGCAGCTTGACCACGCAAGAGACCCAGTACTTC. It encodes CASSLTTQETQYF.